This T cell receptor (beta chain) was sequenced in a study of blood T cell repertoires in COVID-19. Study-wide background: Some COVID-19 samples were acute and others convalescent; all came from the United States, Italy and Spain.

Per the study methods: Counts of nucleated cells, estimated from reference gene primer amplification, were obtained. Profiling relied on immunoSEQ multiplex PCR, and the TCRdb table lists in-frame clones only, not all of them. The DNA gave D and trimming, while V, J and clone size come from that table. The sample carries 130,000 or so clones, 55% to 75% recorded once. The V end lost 3 bases, the J end lost 3 bases, and 12 bases lay between the germline ends. The length of the CDR3 is 15 residues. CDR1 is SEHNR, CDR2 FQNEAQ, per germline (reference sequence). The rearrangement uses TRBV7-9 and TRBJ1-3; the D gene is possibly TRBD1 (6 bases). The receptor's source is a woman in her seventies with acute or convalescent COVID-19. The sequencing sample was made of peripheral blood. CDR3 region: CASSLTTGRGNTIYF. In DNA form, the CDR3 reads TGTGCCAGCAGCTTGACGACAGGTCGTGGAAACACCATATATTTT.